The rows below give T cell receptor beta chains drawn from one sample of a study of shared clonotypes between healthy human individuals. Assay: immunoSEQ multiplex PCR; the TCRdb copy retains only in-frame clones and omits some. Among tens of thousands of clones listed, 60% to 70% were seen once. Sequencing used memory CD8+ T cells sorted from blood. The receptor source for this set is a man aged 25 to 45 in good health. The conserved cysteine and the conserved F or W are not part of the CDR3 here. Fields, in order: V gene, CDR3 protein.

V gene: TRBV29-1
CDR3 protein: SARTFTYNEQF

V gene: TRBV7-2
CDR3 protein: ASSSIGGEQF

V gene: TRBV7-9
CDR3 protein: ASSLPLTGLDEQY

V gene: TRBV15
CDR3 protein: ATSRDGSAETQY

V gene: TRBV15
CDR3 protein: ATGLAGYNEQF

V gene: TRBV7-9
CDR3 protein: ASSSPTGAINEQF

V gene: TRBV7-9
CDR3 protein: ASRPGLAGVVDTQY

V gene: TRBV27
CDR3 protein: ASSLAAGDASGNTIY

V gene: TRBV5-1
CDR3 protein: ASRFIAADEQF

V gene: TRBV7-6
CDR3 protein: ASSLSVTLRADTQY

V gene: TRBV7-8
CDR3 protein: ASSWRDYPGELF

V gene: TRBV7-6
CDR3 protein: ASSPLRGYEQY

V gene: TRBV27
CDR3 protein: ASSLNGGHLNTIY

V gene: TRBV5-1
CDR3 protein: ASSAGFGNFYNEQF

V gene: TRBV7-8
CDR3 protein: ASSPGPIYEQY

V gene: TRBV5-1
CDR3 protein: ASSWEEGAPRGADTQY

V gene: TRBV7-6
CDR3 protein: ASSLEFPAGGSGNTIY

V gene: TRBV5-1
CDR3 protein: ASSPEGSGNTIY

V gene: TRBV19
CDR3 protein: ASSIAGGSYEQY

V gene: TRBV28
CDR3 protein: ASSPRREQY

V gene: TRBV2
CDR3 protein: ATIIRTGPF

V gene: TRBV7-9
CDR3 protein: ASSPIGLAGTDTQY

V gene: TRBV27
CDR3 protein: ASSLLGGEQY

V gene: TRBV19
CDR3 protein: ASSIGASTNEKLF

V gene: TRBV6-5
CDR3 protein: ASITGNTIY

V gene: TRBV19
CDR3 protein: ASSFDNSYEQY

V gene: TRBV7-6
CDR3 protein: ASSPKGDSTRGQF

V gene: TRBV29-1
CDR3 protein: SVDLGVGETGELF

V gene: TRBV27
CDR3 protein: ASSLQGSNAEAF

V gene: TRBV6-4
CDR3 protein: ASSLQQASTDTQY

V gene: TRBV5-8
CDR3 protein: ASAPAGIYEQF

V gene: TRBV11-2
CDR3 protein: ASSLGLAGDNEQF

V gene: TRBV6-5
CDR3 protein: ASSPGGGNGGYT

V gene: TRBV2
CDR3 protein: ASSESGGGYEQY

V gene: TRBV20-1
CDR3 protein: SAFPDTQY

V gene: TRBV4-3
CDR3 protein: ASSPGTTIYEQY

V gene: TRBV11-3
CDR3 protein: ASSAEHTITYEQY

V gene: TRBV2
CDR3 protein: ASTPESGSFYEQY

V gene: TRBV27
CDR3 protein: ASSSNRGFHEQY

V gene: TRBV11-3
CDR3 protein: ASSLGRWLADRDEQF

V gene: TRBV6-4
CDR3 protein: ASSEWQAGANVLT

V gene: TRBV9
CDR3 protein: ASSAEGGPTYEQY

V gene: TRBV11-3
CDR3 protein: ASSPRFGLAGEDEQF

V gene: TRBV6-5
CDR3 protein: ASSRLDEQF

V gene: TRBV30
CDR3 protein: AWKPLAGGIGNEQF

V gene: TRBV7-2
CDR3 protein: ASSLWGTNQPQH

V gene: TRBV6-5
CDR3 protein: ASRASGNTDTQY

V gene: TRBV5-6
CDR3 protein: ASSFPGLGNEQF

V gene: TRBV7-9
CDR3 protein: ASSFGAAGREETQY

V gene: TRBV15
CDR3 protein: ATSRDKGPWGTNEKLF

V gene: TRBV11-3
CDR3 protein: ASSPGLHQETQY

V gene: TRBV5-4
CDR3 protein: ASSPRQVRFDEQY

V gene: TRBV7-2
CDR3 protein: ASSLEGTGWTDTQY